This TCR beta chain appears in the sequencing data of a study of shared clonotypes between healthy human individuals. Study overall: For every donor, three CD4 naive, three CD4 memory, two CD8 naive and one CD8 memory plates were used.

Clones were sequenced by immunoSEQ multiplex PCR, and TCRdb holds only the in-frame ones, with some missing. The table lists over a million clones, 96% of them singletons. CD4+ cell separation produced CD45RA+ naive and CD45RA-negative memory subsets. The germline CDR1 and CDR2 sequences are SGHTA and FQGNSA. The CDR3 is made up of 12 amino acids. V lost 7 bases and J lost 3, with 10 bases in between. This chain joins TRBV7-2 and TRBJ2-7; D call uncertain. Sample: naive CD4+ T cells sorted from blood. Indicated subset: CD45RA+ positively selected. The receptor comes from a man aged 30 to 45 in good health. The CDR3 DNA sequence: TGTGCCAGCAAGGGTTGGAACTACGAGCAGTACTTC. Amino acid sequence: CASKGWNYEQYF.